This T cell receptor beta chain was captured in a study of blood T cell repertoires in COVID-19 (dated by TCRdb to the early 2020s). With respect to the entire study: Collaborator samples came from the United States, Italy and Spain and covered acute and convalescent phases of COVID-19. A de-identified subject ID, COVID-19 status, age in years and sex were almost always included in the sample metadata. Where HLA class I and class II types were available, the types were taken from metadata supplied by the sample provider, not from assay-based typing. Samples were obtained from the ongoing ImmuneRACE study (first 160 participants) and from over 1,000 subjects provided by 6 global collaborators. A freely available public database, intended as a resource for researchers studying the immune response to SARS-CoV-2, is where the repertoires were released. The material from the prospective study consisted of cDNA or gDNA derived from T cells, B-cell-depleted T cells, or PBMCs. The dataset comprised deeply sampled blood TCRbeta repertoires from subjects exposed to, actively infected with, or recovered from COVID-19.

Concerning this clone itself: No cognate antigen has been identified for it. Per-nucleotide qualities are absent, and no much larger clonotype sits a single base away.

The CDR3 sequence holds 16 residues, the cysteine and phenylalanine included. The entry retains the CDR3 DNA only, 48 bases that are in frame from base 1. Relative to germline, V is 2 bases shorter and J is 1 base shorter, with 13 bases between their ends. CDR1 and CDR2 are drawn from the germline V gene (reference sequence): SEHNR, FQNEAQ. The immunoSEQ Assay, a bias-controlled multiplex PCR, was used to amplify TCRbeta CDR3 regions from genomic DNA. On the study's bioinformatics: The number of nucleated cells in each sample was estimated from the amplification of reference gene primers within the assay. Sequence reads were collapsed and filtered to measure the absolute abundance of every unique TCRbeta CDR3 rearrangement. Productive Simpson clonality was computed per sample as the square root of Simpson's diversity index over productive rearrangements. The source is immuneACCESS, and TCRdb retained only in-frame sequences with V and J called. Part of the clones is not carried over; for the studies checked, unresolved V genes explain less than half of this, and the remainder is unexplained. The DNA gave D and trimming, while V, J and clone size come from that table. This sample holds about 64,000 clones; 85% to 90% were observed only once. The top ten constitute 3% to 3.5% of the sample.

Whole blood was collected in K2EDTA tubes by collaborating institutions according to the institutions' own protocols. For TCRbeta analysis, collaborator samples were shipped as frozen whole blood, as isolated PBMCs, or as DNA extracted from either sample type. Results and caveats for the whole study, not just this receptor: The amount of clinical and demographic metadata varied by source and participant and was provided uncurated.

The origin of this receptor is a man in his fifties with active COVID-19. The rearrangement combines TRBV7-9 with TRBJ2-3; the D gene remains uncertain. The sequencing input was peripheral blood. The CDR3 region has the sequence CASSLPQRPGTDTQYF. The nucleotide sequence is given as TGTGCCAGCAGCTTACCTCAGCGACCGGGCACAGATACGCAGTATTTT.